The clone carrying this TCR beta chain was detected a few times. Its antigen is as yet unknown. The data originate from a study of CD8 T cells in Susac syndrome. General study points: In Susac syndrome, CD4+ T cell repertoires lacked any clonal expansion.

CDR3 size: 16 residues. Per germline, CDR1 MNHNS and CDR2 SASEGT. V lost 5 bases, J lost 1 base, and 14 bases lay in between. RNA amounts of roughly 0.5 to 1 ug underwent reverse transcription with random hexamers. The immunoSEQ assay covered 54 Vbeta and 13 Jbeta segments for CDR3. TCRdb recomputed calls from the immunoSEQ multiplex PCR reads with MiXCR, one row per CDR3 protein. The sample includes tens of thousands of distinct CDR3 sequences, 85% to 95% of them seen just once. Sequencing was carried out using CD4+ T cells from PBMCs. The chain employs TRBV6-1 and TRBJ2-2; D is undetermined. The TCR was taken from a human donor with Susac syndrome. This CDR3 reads CASSTVTNWNTGELFF. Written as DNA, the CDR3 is TGTGCCAGCAGTACGGTGACAAATTGGAACACCGGGGAGCTGTTTTTT.